The source of this TCR beta chain is a study of blood T cells in healthy people across ages. The CDR3 length is 14 residues. Trimming cost V 6 bases and J 9 bases; bases outside gene matches: 5. Using a J-beta primer mix together with a sample-barcoded 5' primer, a second PCR was run for roughly 6 to 12 cycles. TCRdb ran MiXCR on the 5' RACE reads and lists one entry per CDR3 protein. The sample lists roughly 1 million distinct CDR3 sequences, 25% seen once, with less than 0.85% in the top ten. This sample was shared with a second study, whose subject was T cells of mothers and their children.

The receptor was derived from a girl under 10 years old in good health. Sequencing used blood. This chain uses TRBV12-3 or TRBV12-4 with TRBJ1-6; 10 bases line up with TRBD1. The CDR3 reads CASRHRDRGSPLHF. As DNA, the CDR3 is TGTGCCAGCAGACACCGGGACAGGGGTTCACCCCTCCACTTT.